The rows below give T cell receptor beta chains drawn from one sample of a study of Graves' ophthalmopathy and Graves' hyperthyroidism. MiXCR was run by TCRdb on the multiplex PCR reads, yielding one entry per CDR3 protein. The top ten clones hold 40% to 45% of a sample with almost 750,000 distinct CDR3 sequences, approximately 40% of them seen once. The sample was peripheral blood. Receptors originate from an adult man with Graves' ophthalmopathy. Both conserved end residues are part of each CDR3.

TRBV19 | CASNLSLIAEAFF
TRBV11-1 | CASSVEGLAGGATRKQYF
TRBV20-1 | CSASGLTF
TRBV12-3/TRBV12-4 | CASSLGHQNTEAFF
TRBV9 | CASSVGGGVSSYEQYF
TRBV7-6 | CASSIQGARSPLHF
TRBV5-5 | CASSLTEDNQPQHF
TRBV6-4 | CASRPGTGSYEQYF
TRBV28 | CASSVGLGYTF
TRBV20-1 | CSASRLAGAYEQYF
TRBV30 | CAWSTTNEKLFF
TRBV7-9 | CASSLEGFNTEAFF
TRBV2 | CAGSGFRGYEQYF
TRBV7-9 | CASSAQTGYSGANVLTF
TRBV15 | CATSGDGTNYGYTF
TRBV25-1 | CASNPDRDRPYEQYF
TRBV29-1 | CSVLGGYGGSYEQYF
TRBV12-3/TRBV12-4 | CASSPGTARGETQYF
TRBV10-3 | CASRLSGQGNSPLHF
TRBV5-6 | CASRTAQETQYF
TRBV10-2 | CASSPPGGVGYTGELFF
TRBV9 | CASSQGVPGYEQYF
TRBV6-2/TRBV6-3 | CASSRGPIQGTQYF
TRBV12-3/TRBV12-4 | CASRSRVSGGSYEQYF
TRBV7-2 | CASSLNRGSDAETQYF
TRBV10-1 | CASTPNLNTEAFF
TRBV7-8 | CASSSHPSSDLTYEQYF